Presented here are 9 T cell receptor beta chains from one specimen sequenced in a study of sequential checkpoint blockade in melanoma (dated by TCRdb to between 2018 and 2020). This sample's treatment or condition label indicates: randomized to nivolumab then ipilimumab (arm A) or the reverse (arm B). The library was generated by the immunoSEQ multiplex PCR assay. The clones in this table, taken by TCRdb from immuneACCESS, are in-frame only. Not every clone is retained; where verified, under half of the shortfall comes from an unresolved V gene, and the cause of the rest is unknown. The sample table records about 300 clones; approximately 30% of these occur just once. The ten largest clones capture 10% to 14% of the sample. Specimen: tumor tissue (inferred from file names), collected from a patient given nivolumab and ipilimumab in sequence. The receptors stem from a human donor with melanoma.

V is TRBV19 and J is TRBJ2-7; TRBD2 matches at 10 bases. The trim removed 5 bases at V and 3 bases at J, leaving 7 bases unmatched. Germline V gives CDR1 LNHDA, CDR2 SQIVND (reference sequence). The CDR3 loop spans 15 amino acids. CDR3 DNA: TGTGCCAGTAGTCGCAGCGGGGGGGGCGGCTACGAGCAGTACTTC. Amino acids: CASSRSGGGGYEQYF. Combining the CDR3 with reference TRBV19 and TRBJ2-7 gives the whole variable domain DGGITQSPKYLFRKEGQNVTLSCEQNLNHDAMYWYRQDPGQGLRLIYYSQIVNDFQKGDIAEGYSVSREKKESFPLTVTSAQKNPTAFYLCASSRSGGGGYEQYFGPGTRLTVT.

This clone was seen a handful of times. The chain links TRBV6-8 to TRBJ1-3; D perhaps matches TRBD1 (5 bases). Between the trimmed V and J ends, which lost 6 bases and 0 bases, there was a span of 9 bases. CDR3 length equals 14 residues. CDR1 MNHGY and CDR2 SAAAGT come from the germline V gene. This CDR3 reads CASSPGHSGNTIYF. The CDR3 coding sequence is TGTGCCAGCAGCCCGGGGCACTCTGGAAACACCATATATTTT.

V is TRBV6-8 and J is TRBJ2-1, with TRBD2 as a possible D gene (6 bases). CDR1 MNHGY and CDR2 SAAAGT come from the germline V gene. Trimming took off 5 bases at V and 1 base at J, with 15 bases between the two ends. The CDR3 loop spans 16 amino acids. DNA of the CDR3: TGTGCCAGCAGTGGCAGACTAGTCGGGTCCTACAATGAGCAGTTCTTC. Its translation: CASSGRLVGSYNEQFF.

V is TRBV18 and J is TRBJ2-1; 8 bases line up with TRBD2. Germline values: CDR1 KGHSH, CDR2 LQKENI. V lost 4 bases, J lost 0 bases, and 17 bases stayed unmatched. The CDR3 loop spans 20 amino acids. CDR3 in amino acids: CASSRSNAGGAGSSYNEQFF. DNA for the CDR3: TGTGCCAGCTCACGGTCTAACGCGGGGGGCGCAGGAAGCTCCTACAATGAGCAGTTCTTC.

This chain uses TRBV23-1 with TRBJ1-1; 7 nucleotides align to TRBD1. TRBV23-1 is known as an ORF, though its function is uncertain. The J segment lost 4 bases and the V segment lost 6 bases, leaving 5 bases of the junction unmatched. The CDR3 length is 13 residues. CDR3 loop: CASSLGQLTEAFF. CDR3 nucleotides: TGCGCCAGCAGCTTGGGACAGCTCACTGAAGCTTTCTTT.

The rearrangement joins TRBV5-1 to TRBJ1-2, with TRBD1 matching over 7 bases. The CDR3 has 15 residues. CDR1 is SGHRS and CDR2 is YFSETQ in the germline V gene. J lost 1 base, V lost 3 bases, and 6 bases had no gene match. This CDR3 is CASSYGTDLNYGYTF. CDR3 DNA: TGCGCCAGCAGCTACGGGACAGACCTTAACTATGGCTACACCTTC.

The chain is built from TRBV7-6 and TRBJ2-1; TRBD2 aligns across 7 bases. The CDR3 is 16 amino acids. J gave up 4 bases and V 8 bases, and 14 bases lay outside the gene matches. Looked up from germline, CDR1 is SGHVS and CDR2 is FNYEAQ. CDR3 nucleotides: TGTGCCAGCCGATATAGTGGCGGGGGTAGATACAATGAGCAGTTCTTC. Protein: CASRYSGGGRYNEQFF.

This clone was counted between two and nine times. The CDR3 bases are TGTGCCACTCGACAAATCAATCAGCCCCAGCATTTT. Translated: CATRQINQPQHF. The gene calls are TRBV6-8 and TRBJ1-5; D gene uncertain. The CDR3 totals 12 residues. Deletions cut 10 bases from V and 3 bases from J, with 10 bases between. The germline V gene encodes CDR1 MNHGY and CDR2 SAAAGT.

This clone is deemed large. V and J are TRBV11-3 and TRBJ1-1, with a tentative D call TRBD1 (6 bases). V dropped 5 bases and J dropped 0 bases, with 16 bases sitting between them. Germline-derived CDR1 and CDR2 are SGHNT and YENEEA. The CDR3 extends over 16 amino acids. The CDR3 DNA reads as TGTGCCAGCAGCCCCAGGGGACTAATCTTGAACACTGAAGCTTTCTTT. Amino acid sequence: CASSPRGLILNTEAFF.